This T cell receptor beta chain was recorded in a study of Ad26.COV2.S vaccination and SARS-CoV-2 variants. Looking at the study overall: Intramuscular Ad26.COV2.S at 5x10^10 or 1x10^11 viral particles.

Regarding treatment: roughly 18 received Ad26.COV2.S at low or high dose, single or two shots; roughly five received placebo; per-sample allocation not given. On day 63 after the first injection, vaccine and placebo recipients gave samples. This Boston cohort included adults aged 18-55 years. There are 15 residues in the CDR3. Germline values: CDR1 KGHSH, CDR2 LQKENI. V was pared by 5 bases and J by 9 bases, with 17 bases between. As to this clone: The antigen is unknown.

General study points: Total T cell responses, in the TCR breadth and depth analyses, may have been underestimated. Placebo recipients had lower spike-specific TCR breadth than vaccine recipients.

TCRdb's copy holds only in-frame clones and misses some; the assay was immunoSEQ multiplex PCR. The table lists hundreds of thousands of clones, 89% of them singletons. The sequence came from a person between 18 and 60 years old who received the Ad26.COV2.S COVID-19 vaccine or a placebo. Sequences were derived from peripheral blood, sampled in a trial of Ad26.COV2.S vaccine versus placebo. The genes are TRBV18 and TRBJ1-6; no clear D. CDR3 region: CASSESQAFISPLHF. CDR3 DNA: TGTGCCAGCTCAGAAAGCCAGGCCTTCATTTCACCCCTCCACTTT. Filled out from reference TRBV18 and TRBJ1-6, the complete variable domain reads NAGVMQNPRHLVRRRGQEARLRCSPMKGHSHVYWYRQLPEEGLKFMVYLQKENIIDESGMPKERFSAEFPKEGPSILRIQQVVRGDSAAYFCASSESQAFISPLHFGNGTRLTVT.